One sample yielded the 8 T cell receptor beta chains listed below, sequenced in a study of blood T cell repertoires in COVID-19. The protocol was immunoSEQ multiplex PCR, while the TCRdb copy is restricted to in-frame clones and leaves out a portion. Of about 97,000 clones detected, 81% appear once; the ten largest clones hold about 4.2%. The sequenced material came from peripheral blood. The source is a man aged 55 to 70 with acute or convalescent COVID-19.

The chain has TRBV7-9 and TRBJ2-2, with D possibly TRBD2 on 6 matching bases. Trimming shortened V by 0 bases and J by 7 bases, and 9 bases separated the two germline ends. Per germline, CDR1 SEHNR and CDR2 FQNEAQ (reference sequence). CDR3 length equals 14 residues. The CDR3 DNA is TGTGCCAGCAGCTTAGCGCGGGGTTTCGGGGAGCTGTTTTTT. Amino acids: CASSLARGFGELFF.

The gene calls are TRBV25-1 and TRBJ1-5; the D is unclear. The germline V and J ends were trimmed by 1 base and 9 bases, with 13 bases remaining between them. The CDR3 has 14 residues. Germline V gives CDR1 MGHDK, CDR2 SYGVNS. CDR3 bases: TGTGCCAGCAGTGAATCTGAGGGTCAAGGGCCCCAGCATTTT. This sequence encodes CASSESEGQGPQHF.

The chain recombines TRBV3-1 (or the pseudogene TRBV3-2) with TRBJ1-5, with D tentatively TRBD1 (5 bases). This CDR3 comprises 14 residues. In germline, CDR1 is LGHDT, CDR2 YNNKEL (reference sequence). V was cut by 4 bases and J by 5 bases, with 12 bases left in between. CDR3 bases: TGTGCCAGCAGCCTTGGACACGCGGATCAGCCCCAGCATTTT. Its translation is CASSLGHADQPQHF.

This chain connects TRBV29-1 to TRBJ1-4; D gene uncertain. From germline, CDR1 is SQVTM and CDR2 ANQGSEA. V was trimmed by 4 bases and J by 4 bases, leaving 7 bases between them. This CDR3 is built from 12 residues. The CDR3 region is CSVAPSNEKLFF. In DNA, the CDR3 is TGCAGCGTTGCTCCTAGTAATGAAAAACTGTTTTTT.

The rearrangement uses TRBV15 and TRBJ2-7, with TRBD1 matching over 7 bases. Trimming at V came to 3 bases and at J to 2 bases, leaving 7 bases not matched to a gene. CDR1 and CDR2 (germline): LNHNV, YYDKDF (reference sequence). The CDR3 sequence is 15 residues long. The CDR3 reads CATSSAKGAPYEQYF. The CDR3 region has the DNA TGTGCCACCAGCAGTGCCAAGGGGGCTCCCTACGAGCAGTACTTC.

The chain combines TRBV7-2 with TRBJ2-7; a possible D gene is TRBD1 (6 bases). V lost 5 bases, J lost 5 bases, and 19 bases lay in between. The germline V gene encodes CDR1 SGHTA and CDR2 FQGNSA. The CDR3 is 15 residues long. CDR3 nucleotide sequence: TGTGCCAGCAGCCTCCAGGGGTCTGGGATCCACGAGCAGTACTTC. Translation: CASSLQGSGIHEQYF. The whole variable domain, filled in from reference TRBV7-2 and TRBJ2-7, reads GAGVSQSPSNKVTEKGKDVELRCDPISGHTALYWYRQSLGQGLEFLIYFQGNSAPDKSGLPSDRFSAERTGGSVSTLTIQRTQQEDSAVYLCASSLQGSGIHEQYFGPGTRLTVT.

The chain links TRBV10-1 to TRBJ1-4; weak D call: TRBD1 (5 bases). The ends were cut back, 0 bases at V and 0 bases at J, with 11 bases in the middle. The CDR3 covers 17 residues. Germline V gives CDR1 WNHNN, CDR2 SYGVQD (reference sequence). The CDR3 is CASSESTVNATNEKLFF. Here the CDR3 DNA reads TGCGCCAGCAGTGAGTCGACAGTGAACGCAACTAATGAAAAACTGTTTTTT.

As for this clone: Given a much more abundant clone one base away, this may be a read error. The V gene is TRBV2, the J gene TRBJ1-2, with 9 bases identical to TRBD1. This CDR3 region has 13 residues. J gave up 4 bases and V 6 bases, and 3 bases lay outside the gene matches. Per germline, CDR1 SNHLY and CDR2 FYNNEI. CDR3: CASRAGQGYGYTF. The CDR3 DNA reads TGTGCCAGCAGGGCGGGACAGGGCTATGGCTACACCTTC.